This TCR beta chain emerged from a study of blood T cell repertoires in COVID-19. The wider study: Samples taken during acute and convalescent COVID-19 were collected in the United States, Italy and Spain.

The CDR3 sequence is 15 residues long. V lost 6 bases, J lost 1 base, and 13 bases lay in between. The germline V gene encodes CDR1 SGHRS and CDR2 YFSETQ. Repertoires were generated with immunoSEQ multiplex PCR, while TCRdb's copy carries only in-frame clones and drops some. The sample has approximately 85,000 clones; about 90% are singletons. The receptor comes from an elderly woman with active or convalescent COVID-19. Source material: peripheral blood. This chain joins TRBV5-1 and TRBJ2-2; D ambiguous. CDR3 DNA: TGCGCCAGCATGCGAGGCACGGTGAACACCGGGGAGCTGTTTTTT. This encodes CASMRGTVNTGELFF.